Presented here are 32 T cell receptor beta chains from one specimen sequenced in a study of control samples from healthy donors and cancer patients. Clones were read by immunoSEQ multiplex PCR, and TCRdb kept only the in-frame ones, dropping some. Of 100,000 to 150,000 clones in the sample, about 90% were seen once. Material for sequencing was blood. These receptor sequences come from a man aged 18 to 30 in good health.

V and J are TRBV10-1 and TRBJ2-7; either TRBD1 or TRBD2 may supply D (5 bases each). V was pared by 5 bases and J by 2 bases, with 10 bases between. The CDR3 runs to 13 residues. Germline lookup yields CDR1 WNHNN and CDR2 SYGVQD (reference sequence). The CDR3 sequence is CASSRDLTYEQYF. In nucleotides, the CDR3 is TGCGCCAGCAGTCGGGACCTAACCTACGAGCAGTACTTC.

V usage is TRBV28 and J usage is TRBJ2-7, with D perhaps TRBD2 (6 bases). This CDR3 comprises 13 residues. V lost 10 bases, J lost 3 bases, and 16 bases lay in between. From germline, CDR1 is MDHEN and CDR2 SYDVKM. For the CDR3, the DNA is TGTGCCACCAATCGGGGGATAGGCTACGAGCAGTACTTC. This encodes CATNRGIGYEQYF.

V usage is TRBV11-3 and J usage is TRBJ2-2; 13 bases agree with TRBD2. J was trimmed by 4 bases and V by 5 bases; bases with no gene match: 13. This CDR3 spans 19 amino acids. Looked up from germline, CDR1 is SGHNT and CDR2 is YENEEA. CDR3 coding DNA: TGTGCCAGCAGCAATCAATTACTAGCGGGAGGGCAGAGCACCGGGGAGCTGTTTTTT. Translating gives CASSNQLLAGGQSTGELFF.

The rearrangement links TRBV5-6 to TRBJ2-1; TRBD2 might be the D (7 bases). CDR1 and CDR2 from the germline V gene are SGHDT and YYEEEE. The germline V and J ends were trimmed by 2 bases and 7 bases, with 16 bases remaining between them. The CDR3 consists of 15 residues. CDR3 sequence (DNA): TGTGCCAGCAGCTTAGGACGGGGGGCGAGGAATGAGCAGTTCTTC. Residues: CASSLGRGARNEQFF.

This clone was seen only once. The chain links TRBV9 to TRBJ2-5; 8 positions match TRBD1. This CDR3 has 15 residues. The V gene's germline CDR1 is SGDLS and CDR2 YYNGEE. The V and J ends lost 4 bases and 2 bases, in that order; junction bases with no gene match: 7. CDR3 DNA sequence: TGTGCCAGCAGCTCTCAACAGGGGGAACAAGAGACCCAGTACTTC. Translated, it gives CASSSQQGEQETQYF.

The chain is built from TRBV9 and TRBJ1-2; TRBD1 might be the D (5 bases). The CDR3 contains 12 residues. V lost 0 bases and J lost 6, with 6 bases in between. Germline CDR1 is SGDLS and CDR2 is YYNGEE. CDR3 sequence reads: CASSVAGDGYTF. CDR3 bases: TGTGCCAGCAGCGTAGCGGGGGATGGCTACACCTTC. Complete variable domain (other parts from reference TRBV9 and TRBJ1-2): DSGVTQTPKHLITATGQRVTLRCSPRSGDLSVYWYQQSLDQGLQFLIQYYNGEERAKGNILERFSAQQFPDLHSELNLSSLELGDSALYFCASSVAGDGYTFGSGTRLTVV.

V usage is TRBV4-1 and J usage is TRBJ1-2; D unresolved. V lost 3 bases and J lost 4, with 12 bases in between. Germline CDR1 and CDR2: MGHRA and YSYEKL. This CDR3 spans 14 amino acids. CDR3 sequence (DNA): TGCGCCAGCAGCCACGCGCTTGACGTCTATGGCTACACCTTC. As protein: CASSHALDVYGYTF.

This sequence joins TRBV19 and TRBJ1-1; D uncertain. Looked up from germline, CDR1 is LNHDA and CDR2 is SQIVND (reference sequence). The CDR3 consists of 14 residues. Trimming removed 5 bases from V and 0 bases from J, with 10 bases in between. The CDR3 region has the DNA TGTGCCAGTAGTCCCTCGGATTTGAACACTGAAGCTTTCTTT. Translating it yields CASSPSDLNTEAFF.

The J gene is TRBJ1-6, the V gene TRBV6-6; 7 nucleotides align to TRBD1. The germline CDR1 and CDR2 sequences are MNHNY and SVGAGI (reference sequence). The V segment lost 6 bases and the J segment 5 bases; nucleotides outside the gene matches: 4. CDR3 length equals 14 residues. CDR3 DNA sequence: TGTGCCAGCAGGTCAGGGGGTAATAATTCACCCCTCCACTTT. Translating gives CASRSGGNNSPLHF.

This chain connects TRBV7-2 to TRBJ2-7; 10 bases match TRBD1. Germline CDR1 is SGHTA and CDR2 is FQGNSA. The CDR3 has 14 amino acids. Unmatched junction bases numbered 10, after V lost 7 bases and J lost 7 bases. This CDR3 reads CASITGQGVGEQYF. CDR3 coding DNA: TGTGCCAGCATCACCGGACAGGGGGTAGGGGAGCAGTACTTC.

This rearrangement joins TRBV2 to TRBJ2-7; TRBD2 might be the D (5 bases). Germline V gives CDR1 SNHLY, CDR2 FYNNEI. The CDR3 is made up of 13 amino acids. The V and J ends lost 6 bases and 0 bases respectively, with 9 bases between them. The CDR3 nucleotides read TGTGCCAGCAGCAACGGGGACTCCTACGAGCAGTACTTC. Translation: CASSNGDSYEQYF.

Note on this clone: Other DNA sequences from this sample encode an identical CDR3 as well. The chain has TRBV2 and TRBJ2-5; no reliable D call. The CDR3 length is 10 residues. Trimming took 4 bases from V and 4 from J, leaving 1 base between them. CDR1 is SNHLY and CDR2 is FYNNEI in the germline V gene. The CDR3 spells CASSGETQYF. The CDR3 nucleotides are TGTGCCAGCAGTGGAGAGACCCAGTACTTC.

Points on this clone: One end of the junction fails to match germline, which may point to a read error. The rearrangement joins TRBV6-4 to TRBJ2-1; D not certain. The CDR3 runs to 15 residues. Germline-derived CDR1 and CDR2 are MRHNA and SNTAGT. This CDR3 is CASSVYGSSSNEQFF. In nucleotides, the CDR3 is TGTGCCAGCAGTGTGTATGGCAGCTCCTCCAATGAGCAGTTCTTC.

The chain employs TRBV7-6 and TRBJ2-3; TRBD2 might be the D (7 bases). V gave up 5 bases and J gave up 0 bases, with 18 bases separating them. The CDR3 runs to 17 residues. Germline values: CDR1 SGHVS, CDR2 FNYEAQ. In nucleotides, the CDR3 is TGTGCCAGCAGCCTTAGGGGGGGGTTTCGGAGCACAGATACGCAGTATTTT. Protein product: CASSLRGGFRSTDTQYF.

This clone was detected only once. The J gene is TRBJ2-7, the V gene TRBV5-4; the D call may be TRBD1 or TRBD2 (5 bases each). This CDR3 has 14 residues. V lost 0 bases and J lost 3, with 10 bases in between. The germline gives CDR1 SGHNT, CDR2 YYREEE (reference sequence). CDR3 sequence (DNA): TGTGCCAGCAGCTTGGACGCGAGGGGCTACGAGCAGTACTTC. Residues: CASSLDARGYEQYF.

The J gene is TRBJ2-5, the V gene TRBV5-1; no reliable D call. Trimming stripped 2 bases from V and 1 base from J, with 12 bases between. CDR3 length: 15 residues. Germline CDR1 and CDR2: SGHRS and YFSETQ. CDR3 residues: CASSLSGRIQETQYF. The CDR3 DNA follows: TGCGCCAGCAGCTTATCCGGACGGATCCAAGAGACCCAGTACTTC.

V and J are TRBV2 and TRBJ2-1; no reliable D call. From germline, CDR1 is SNHLY and CDR2 FYNNEI. There are 9 residues in the CDR3. V was shortened by 8 bases and J by 7 bases, with 3 bases between the two germline ends. The CDR3 coding sequence is TGTGCCAGCCTTAATGAGCAGTTCTTC. It yields the protein CASLNEQFF.

The table lists this clone with a few counts. The CDR3 sequence is CASGPGDYGYTF. The DNA of the CDR3 is TGCGCCAGCGGTCCGGGCGACTATGGCTACACCTTC. This chain links TRBV5-1 with TRBJ1-2; D is uncertain. The CDR3 is made up of 12 amino acids. V was cut by 7 bases and J by 3 bases, with 10 bases left in between. Germline CDR1 and CDR2: SGHRS and YFSETQ.

The chain recombines TRBV5-1 with TRBJ1-4; no clear D. Looked up from germline, CDR1 is SGHRS and CDR2 is YFSETQ. Trimming stripped 3 bases from V and 0 bases from J, with 9 bases between. The CDR3 runs 15 residues. This CDR3 reads CASSSYRATNEKLFF. DNA for the CDR3: TGCGCCAGCAGCTCCTACAGAGCAACTAATGAAAAACTGTTTTTT.

This chain links TRBV9 with TRBJ1-1; D remains ambiguous. CDR1 is SGDLS, CDR2 YYNGEE, per germline. Trimming removed 6 bases from V and 6 bases from J, with 21 bases in between. This CDR3 region has 15 residues. In DNA form, the CDR3 reads TGTGCCAGCACCCTGGACGGTCGAACGTTGGCTGAAGCTTTCTTT. Amino acids: CASTLDGRTLAEAFF.

The CDR3 DNA reads TGTGCCAGCAGCTCTTATGACAGGGCGGACACTGAAGCTTTCTTT. Translated: CASSSYDRADTEAFF. This chain links TRBV5-4 with TRBJ1-1; the match to TRBD1 covers 7 bases. V dropped 3 bases and J dropped 3; count of bases not matched to a gene: 8. Germline values: CDR1 SGHNT, CDR2 YYREEE (reference sequence). CDR3 length: 15 residues.

The chain links TRBV9 to TRBJ1-2; D might be TRBD1 (5 bases). Trimming took 2 bases from V and 3 from J, leaving 11 bases between them. This CDR3 is 14 amino acids long. Germline-derived CDR1 and CDR2 are SGDLS and YYNGEE. This chain's CDR3 is CASSVQGGDYGYTF. The CDR3 DNA follows: TGTGCCAGCAGCGTTCAGGGAGGGGACTATGGCTACACCTTC.

The J gene is TRBJ1-2, the V gene TRBV7-4; D not certain. CDR1 and CDR2 (germline): SGHVT, SQSDAQ. The CDR3 extends over 15 amino acids. Trimming left V 1 base short and J 7 bases short, with 16 bases between. In DNA form, the CDR3 reads TGTGCCAGCAGCTTAGTCGGGCGAGGGAAGGTTGGCTACACCTTC. This gives the protein CASSLVGRGKVGYTF.

The rearrangement joins TRBV11-2 to TRBJ2-2, with 7 nucleotides matching TRBD2. Germline trimming cut 7 bases from V and 1 base from J; bases unmatched to any gene: 15. Germline V lookup: CDR1 SGHAT, CDR2 FQNNGV. There are 18 residues in the CDR3. CDR3 in DNA: TGTGCCAGCACCCCAAGGGCCTGGCTAGCGGAGAACACCGGGGAGCTGTTTTTT. This translates into CASTPRAWLAENTGELFF.

V and J are TRBV4-1 and TRBJ1-4; D is possibly TRBD1 (6 bases). The germline CDR1 and CDR2 sequences are MGHRA and YSYEKL. V gave up 1 base and J gave up 6 bases, with 6 bases separating them. This CDR3 comprises 13 residues. The CDR3 region is CASSQGTDEKLFF. In nucleotides, the CDR3 is TGCGCCAGCAGCCAAGGGACAGATGAAAAACTGTTTTTT.

The chain employs TRBV16 and TRBJ2-5; D is undetermined. This CDR3 spans 14 amino acids. CDR1 is KGHSY, CDR2 FQNENV, per germline. Trimming removed 0 bases at V and 0 bases at J, with 5 bases between. The DNA of the CDR3 is TGTGCCAGCAGCCAATCCACGTACCAAGAGACCCAGTACTTC. Translated: CASSQSTYQETQYF.

The V call is TRBV30, the J call TRBJ1-5, with D unclear. Germline values: CDR1 GTSNPN, CDR2 SVGIG (reference sequence). The CDR3 extends over 14 amino acids. Trimming pared 2 bases from V and 0 bases from J, leaving 8 bases between. The CDR3, as DNA: TGTGCCTGGAGTCTGCATCCTAGCAATCAGCCCCAGCATTTT. This translates into CAWSLHPSNQPQHF.

This clone was seen a single time. The CDR3 reads CASSTGTGIYGYTF. The CDR3 DNA follows: TGTGCCAGCAGCACCGGGACAGGCATCTATGGCTACACCTTC. This chain connects TRBV28 to TRBJ1-2; 8 bases are a match to TRBD1. After removal of 6 bases from V and 4 bases from J, the junction contained 7 bases not matched to a gene. Germline CDR1 is MDHEN and CDR2 is SYDVKM. The CDR3 is made up of 14 amino acids.

This clone was observed once. The chain links TRBV10-2 to TRBJ2-7; D perhaps matches TRBD1 (6 bases). V was clipped by 4 bases and J by 2 bases, with 21 bases between them. The CDR3 totals 17 residues. The germline V gene has CDR1 WSHSY and CDR2 SAAADI. The CDR3 nucleotides read TGCGCCAGCAGTGGGGATCGGGACACCCGTTCCACCTACGAGCAGTACTTC. Translated: CASSGDRDTRSTYEQYF.

The chain has TRBV10-3 and TRBJ2-6; D remains ambiguous. Germline CDR1 is ENHRY and CDR2 is SYGVKD. CDR3 length: 15 amino acids. V lost 2 bases, J lost 0 bases, and 5 bases lay in between. CDR3 sequence: CAISEESSGANVLTF. The CDR3 nucleotides read TGTGCCATCAGTGAGGAGAGCTCTGGGGCCAACGTCCTGACTTTC.

The chain employs TRBV16 and TRBJ2-7, with TRBD2 as a possible D gene (5 bases). This CDR3 has 15 residues. Germline CDR1 and CDR2: KGHSY and FQNENV. Between the trimmed V and J ends, which lost 4 bases and 3 bases, there was a span of 16 bases. In nucleotides, the CDR3 is TGTGCCAGCAGCCGTGACCTCGGGATCAACTACGAGCAGTACTTC. Its protein is CASSRDLGINYEQYF.

This clone was detected only once. CDR3 sequence: CASSVNPGQETQYF. The CDR3 DNA reads as TGTGCCAGCAGCGTAAATCCGGGACAAGAGACCCAGTACTTC. The chain couples TRBV9 to TRBJ2-5, with D possibly matching TRBD2 (5 bases). Trimming removed 1 base from V and 2 bases from J, with 9 bases in between. The germline gives CDR1 SGDLS, CDR2 YYNGEE. The CDR3 is made up of 14 amino acids.